This T cell receptor beta chain emerged from a study of T cell clones after liver transplantation. General study points: Graft donor-reactive T cells may have migrated into the graft rather than being deleted. Circulating graft-donor-reactive CD4 TCRbeta sequences fell significantly post-transplant in most of the 8 subjects. Small, mixed patient groups and varying post-transplant times limit these conclusions.

The table came from immunoSEQ multiplex PCR; TCRdb's copy has only in-frame clones and leaves some out. The sample lists more than 75,000 clones; roughly 80% were seen once. Unstimulated PBMCs were sorted into CD3+CD4+ and CD3+CD8+ populations. The CDR3 extends over 12 amino acids. Germline CDR1 SGHTA, CDR2 FQGNSA. V lost 2 bases and J lost 3, with 5 bases in between. About this clone itself: What it binds is unknown. This may be a read error: a much more frequent sequence differs by one nucleotide.

Sequencing was performed on CD4+ T cells from blood, taken almost 47 months after liver transplant. This sequence originates from a human patient who received a liver transplant. Some T cells could come from the graft donor. The chain joins TRBV7-2 to TRBJ2-7, with D perhaps matching TRBD1 (5 bases). This CDR3 reads CASSLQGYEQYF. CDR3 sequence (DNA): TGTGCCAGCAGCTTACAGGGCTACGAGCAGTACTTC.